The clone carrying this T cell receptor (beta chain) was seen more than once but under ten times. The sample belongs to a study of T cell responses to AZD1222 COVID-19 vaccine. Germline loops: CDR1 MDHEN, CDR2 SYDVKM. This CDR3 is 14 amino acids long. V shed 6 bases and J shed 2 bases, with 13 bases lying between them. The repertoire was sequenced with immunoSEQ multiplex PCR; TCRdb's copy has only in-frame clones and lacks some. This repertoire shows 100,000 to 150,000 clones, more than 75% found once; its top ten account for around 1%. The chain combines TRBV28 with TRBJ1-2; no firm D call. The sequence came from an adult who received the AZD1222 COVID-19 vaccine. The source material was peripheral blood, sampled 28 days after the second AZD1222 dose. The CDR3 loop is CASSPRAGNYGYTF. DNA for the CDR3: TGTGCCAGCAGCCCTAGGGCGGGGAACTATGGCTACACCTTC.